This TCR beta chain is from a study of T cells after yellow fever vaccination. Study observations and caveats: Among all clonotypes, a small share was observed in both CD4 and CD8 compartments.

For TCR, cDNA came from 5'RACE template switching, which added a universal primer site and UMIs. TCRdb passed the 5' RACE reads through MiXCR, listing each CDR3 protein once. The table lists approximately 120,000 distinct CDR3 sequences, almost 9% of them singletons. This clonotype was counted a few times. No antigen is known for it. Germline V gives CDR1 LNHDA, CDR2 SQIVND (reference sequence). The CDR3 has 12 amino acids. V lost 4 bases to trimming and J lost 7 bases, with 5 bases between them. The origin of this receptor is a man aged 18 to 30 who received the YFV17D yellow fever vaccine. Sequences were derived from CD8+ T cells sorted from PBMCs, sampled on the day of the yellow fever booster vaccination. This chain uses TRBV19 with TRBJ1-6, with D uncertain. The CDR3 loop reads CASSKRNSPLHF. Written as DNA, the CDR3 is TGTGCCAGTAGTAAGCGGAATTCACCCCTCCACTTT.